The present TCR beta chain was sequenced within a study of CXCR3-negative and CXCR3-positive naive CD8 T cells (dated by TCRdb to about 2019). Looking at the study overall: In total, roughly 140 million TRB reads were obtained, which works out to roughly 1.5 +/- 0.3 million reads per library. Diversity and physicochemical repertoire analyses covered roughly ten donors pooled from two independent experiments. TRBV-TRBJ cluster analysis included naive subsets from about 5 donors and memory cells from 3 donors. The full study reports these points: Because surface CD5, which has been linked to self-reactivity in mice, was comparable between naive subsets, TCR interaction strength was also inferred from TRB CDR3 physicochemical properties. TRB CDR3s from CXCR3-positive naive cells showed higher hydrophobicity (lower Kidera factor 4), lower energy, and higher strength and volume indices than CXCR3-negative naive cells. Because CXCR3 expression was partially decreased after cryopreservation, freshly isolated PBMCs were used for most assays. Naive CXCR3-negative and CXCR3-positive cells from the same donor showed similar TRBV-TRBJ usage, whereas memory cells showed distinct patterns. Both naive subsets had comparably high repertoire diversity, while memory CD8+ T cells had much lower repertoire diversity.

The instrument given in TCRdb is NextSeq 550. The Human TCR Profiling Kit (MiLaboratory) was used to prepare UMI-labeled 5' RACE TRB cDNA libraries. cDNA synthesis used the entire amount of extracted RNA, and PCR amplification then used the entire amount of cDNA produced. Libraries were prepared in parallel using an identical number of PCR cycles. In the paper's pipeline: MIGEC and MiXCR extracted about 53,000 +/- 10,000 unique UMI-labeled TRB cDNA molecules per library, requiring at least two reads per UMI. Each library averaged roughly 40,000 +/- 10,000 functional in-frame TRB CDR3 nucleotide clonotypes without stop codons. After downsampling to 5000 UMI-labeled TRB molecules per sample, diversity metrics such as normalized Shannon-Wiener and Chao1 were calculated in VDJtools. VDJtools computed clonotype-size-weighted physicochemical properties of the central five CDR3 residues: interaction energy, strength, volume and Kidera factor 4. After the reads were reprocessed by TCRdb, one entry was made per CDR3 protein sequence, with no DNA. The V and J calls and clone size come from TCRdb's table, not from the authors' own analysis. The sample's own table lists thousands of distinct CDR3 sequences. Jointly, the top ten make up around 1.5% of the sample.

As regards this clonotype: Its antigen specificity is not known.

For every CD8+ T cell subset, approximately 300,000 cells were flow-sorted straight into RLT lysis buffer, and each subset was sorted in triplicate. To keep memory contaminants out, a stringent definition of naive CD8+ T cells was applied: CD45RO-CCR7+CD27+CD95-. Peripheral blood mononuclear cells were isolated from buffy coats using standard density gradient centrifugation. Naive CXCR3-negative and CXCR3-positive CD8+ T cells were flow-sorted using a FACSAria III. Total RNA was extracted from sorted cells with an RNeasy Mini Kit. There are 15 amino acids in the CDR3, from cysteine to phenylalanine inclusive. The protein alone is recorded here. Taken from the germline V gene, the CDR1 and CDR2 loops are SNHLY and FYNNEI.

The TCR originated in a human donor in good health. Some clones in this sample may be carry-over from other donors' samples. The chain employs TRBV2 and TRBJ2-7; TCRdb's D call of TRBD2 is untestable without DNA. Sequencing was done on a sample of naive CXCR3+ CD8+ T cells from blood. Sample cell subset or site, as interpreted from the label and publication: CD45RO-CCR7+CD27+CD95- naive CD8+ T cells expressing CXCR3 (TNR3+). The CDR3 is CASSAGTSAAYEQYF.